This passage covers 15 T cell receptor beta chains from one sample sequenced in a study of kidney transplant recipient with SARS-CoV-2 infection. TCRdb reprocessed the reads via MiXCR and lists one record per CDR3 protein. The sample holds fewer than 250,000 distinct CDR3 sequences, roughly 26% seen once. The material sequenced was a blood sample, taken at baseline and around day 120 from a kidney transplant recipient. Source of these receptors: a male patient aged 30 to 40 who had COVID-19 and was a kidney transplant recipient. Among the T cells, some may be from the graft donor.

This clonotype appeared many times. The chain has TRBV7-3 and TRBJ2-1; no definite D call. The germline V gene has CDR1 SGHTA and CDR2 FQGTGA. The CDR3 extends over 13 amino acids. The ends were cut back, 2 bases at V and 5 bases at J, with 7 bases in the middle. CDR3 DNA: TGTGCCAGCAGCTTAGGTCCCGACAATGAGCAGTTCTTC. This sequence encodes CASSLGPDNEQFF.

This clonotype was observed at least ten times. The limits of the CDR3 on the DNA are not certain, so only TCRdb's listed CDR3 is given. The chain carries TRBV7-5 and TRBJ1-2. TRBV7-5 counts as a pseudogene. The CDR3 spans 19 residues, counting both ends. The CDR3 reads CISVPETAGEVGKTYGYTF.

This chain links TRBV9 with TRBJ2-6; a weak D match, TRBD1 (5 bases). This CDR3 has 20 residues. Trimming cost V 0 bases and J 0 bases, with 19 bases left between them. CDR1 is SGDLS and CDR2 is YYNGEE in the germline V gene. The CDR3 here is CASSVEWVGQGSSGANVLTF. The CDR3 nucleotides read TGTGCCAGCAGCGTAGAATGGGTGGGGCAGGGTAGCTCTGGGGCCAACGTCCTGACTTTC. Looking up the rest from reference TRBV9 and TRBJ2-6 gives the full variable domain: DSGVTQTPKHLITATGQRVTLRCSPRSGDLSVYWYQQSLDQGLQFLIQYYNGEERAKGNILERFSAQQFPDLHSELNLSSLELGDSALYFCASSVEWVGQGSSGANVLTFGAGSRLTVL.

This clonotype was observed at least ten times. The chain recombines TRBV12-3 or TRBV12-4 with TRBJ2-2; possibly TRBD2 for D (5 bases). V was trimmed by 9 bases and J by 4 bases, leaving 12 bases between them. The CDR3 covers 13 residues. The CDR3 reads CASSGGRTGELFF. The DNA of the CDR3 is TGTGCCAGTTCAGGAGGTCGCACCGGGGAGCTGTTTTTT.

This clonotype has ten or more counts. The rearrangement joins TRBV11-1 to TRBJ2-1; D assignment may be TRBD1 or TRBD2 (5 bases each). Germline assignment: CDR1 SGHAT and CDR2 FQDESV (reference sequence). V lost 1 base and J lost 7, with 8 bases in between. This CDR3 region has 13 residues. The CDR3 DNA sequence: TGTGCCAGCAGCTTAGACAGGACTAATGAGCAGTTCTTC. It codes for CASSLDRTNEQFF.

The table lists this clonotype with many counts. The CDR3 region is CASSCTNCIGKTYGYTF. DNA of the CDR3: TGTGCCAGCAGTTGTACAAACTGCATCGGAAAGACCTATGGCTACACCTTC. This sequence joins TRBV6-2 or TRBV6-3 and TRBJ1-2; D gene ambiguous. The CDR3 runs 17 residues. Germline V gives CDR1 MNHEY, CDR2 SVGEGT. Trimming left V 4 bases short and J 4 bases short, with 22 bases between.

Remarks on this clonotype: Just one base apart from a much larger clone, this may be a read error. The rearrangement links TRBV28 to TRBJ2-1; 10 bases map to TRBD2. The CDR3 is 16 residues long. From germline, CDR1 is MDHEN and CDR2 SYDVKM. The CDR3 reads CASSLSGGGSYNGQFF. DNA of the CDR3: TGTGCCAGCAGTCTCAGCGGGGGGGGCTCCTACAATGGGCAGTTCTTC.

As to this clonotype: A much larger clone lies one base from this, so it may be a read error. The gene calls are TRBV6-6 and TRBJ2-7; 11 bases line up with TRBD2. CDR3 length: 16 amino acids. CDR1 is MNHNY, CDR2 SVGAGI, per germline (reference sequence). The V gene end was trimmed by 6 bases and the J gene end by 0 bases; junction bases not matched to a gene: 7. CDR3 DNA: TGTGCCAGCAGGGCTGTAGCGGGGGGGAGCTCCTACGAGCAGTACTTC. Translation: CASRAVAGGSSYEQYF.

The table lists this clonotype with many counts. The chain couples TRBV5-3 to TRBJ1-2, with no clear D. TRBV5-3 is treated as an ORF (open reading frame) with a function not yet certain. V lost 7 bases, J lost 4 bases, and 23 bases lay in between. This CDR3 contains 16 residues. Here the CDR3 DNA reads TGTGCCAGATTATCCGTAGTGGTGAGAAAGACCTATGGCTACACCTTC. Translating it yields CARLSVVVRKTYGYTF.

As concerns this clonotype: Just one base apart from a much larger clone, this may be a read error. This rearrangement joins TRBV5-4 to TRBJ1-4; 9 bases are a match to TRBD1. The V gene end was trimmed by 9 bases and the J gene end by 7 bases; junction bases not matched to a gene: 10. This CDR3 region has 14 residues. CDR1 is SGHNT, CDR2 YYREEE, per germline (reference sequence). CDR3 loop: CANTTGGGGEKLFF. CDR3 bases: TGTGCCAACACCACAGGGGGCGGCGGTGAAAAACTGTTTTTT.

Note on this clonotype: The germline gene is not matched at one end of the junction; a read error may be the cause. V and J are TRBV27 and TRBJ1-2; D call uncertain. The CDR3 length is 13 residues. Per germline, CDR1 MNHEY and CDR2 SMNVEV (reference sequence). The CDR3: CASSQRVDYGYTF. The CDR3 bases are TGCGCCAGCAGCCAGAGGGTCGACTATGGCTACACCTTC.

This clonotype was counted at least ten times. The chain has TRBV6-6 and TRBJ2-7, with D perhaps TRBD2 (6 bases). This CDR3 is 13 amino acids long. Trimming pared 11 bases from V and 3 bases from J, leaving 17 bases between. CDR1 MNHNY and CDR2 SVGAGI come from the germline V gene (reference sequence). The CDR3 DNA follows: TGTGCCGGGGGGACGGGGTCGGTCTACGAGCAGTACTTC. This encodes CAGGTGSVYEQYF.

V is TRBV27 and J is TRBJ2-4, with D uncertain. CDR1 and CDR2 (germline): MNHEY, SMNVEV (reference sequence). The CDR3 spans 15 residues. V was cut by 5 bases and J by 1 base, with 12 bases left in between. The CDR3 region has the DNA TGTGCCAGCAGTCCACAAGAGTCGGCCAAAAACATTCAGTACTTC. Its translation: CASSPQESAKNIQYF.

This clonotype was seen a handful of times. The CDR3 ends on some other residue instead of the conserved phenylalanine or tryptophan, so this is likely a read error. The chain has TRBV5-8 and TRBJ1-2; tentatively, D is TRBD1 (5 bases). This CDR3 contains 14 residues. The V and J ends lost 0 bases and 4 bases respectively, with 10 bases between them. From germline, CDR1 is SGHTS and CDR2 YDEGEE. This CDR3 reads CASSLGGVRYGYTL. The CDR3, as DNA: TGTGCCAGCAGCTTGGGGGGGGTGCGCTATGGCTACACCCTC.

Details on this clonotype: A far larger clone is one base from this, pointing to a likely read error. J is TRBJ1-3 and V is TRBV6-5; D not resolved. The V end was cut by 5 bases, the J end by 8 bases, with 16 bases between. The CDR3 runs 14 residues. Germline assignment: CDR1 MNHEY and CDR2 SVGAGI. CDR3 sequence reads: CASSGSGREDTIYF. In DNA form, the CDR3 reads TGTGCCAGCAGTGGATCTGGCCGGGAAGACACCATATATTTT.